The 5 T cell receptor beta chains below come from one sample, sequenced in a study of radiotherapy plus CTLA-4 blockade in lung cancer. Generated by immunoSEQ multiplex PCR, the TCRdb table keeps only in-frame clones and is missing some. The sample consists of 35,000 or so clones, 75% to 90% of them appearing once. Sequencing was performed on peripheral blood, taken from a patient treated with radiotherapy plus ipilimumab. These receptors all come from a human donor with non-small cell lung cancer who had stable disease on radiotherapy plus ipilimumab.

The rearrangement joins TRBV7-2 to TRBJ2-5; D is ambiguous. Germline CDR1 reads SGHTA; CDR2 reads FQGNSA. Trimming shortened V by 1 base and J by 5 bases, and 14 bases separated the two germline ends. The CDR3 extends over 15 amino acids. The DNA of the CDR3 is TGTGCCAGCAGCTTAGACCCCTCCCGGGTGGAGACCCAGTACTTC. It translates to CASSLDPSRVETQYF.

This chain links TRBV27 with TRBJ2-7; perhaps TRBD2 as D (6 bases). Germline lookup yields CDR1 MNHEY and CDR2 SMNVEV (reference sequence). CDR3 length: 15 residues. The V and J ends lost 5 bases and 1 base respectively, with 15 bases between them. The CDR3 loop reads CASSPLGSGSYEQYF. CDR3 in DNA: TGTGCCAGCAGTCCCCTGGGCAGCGGGTCCTACGAGCAGTACTTC.

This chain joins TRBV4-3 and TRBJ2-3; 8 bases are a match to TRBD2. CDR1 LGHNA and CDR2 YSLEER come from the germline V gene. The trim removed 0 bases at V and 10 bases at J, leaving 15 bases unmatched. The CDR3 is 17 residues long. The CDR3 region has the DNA TGCGCCAGCAGCCAAGATTTAGCGGGGAACCCGGCGGCGGCGCAGTATTTT. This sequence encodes CASSQDLAGNPAAAQYF.

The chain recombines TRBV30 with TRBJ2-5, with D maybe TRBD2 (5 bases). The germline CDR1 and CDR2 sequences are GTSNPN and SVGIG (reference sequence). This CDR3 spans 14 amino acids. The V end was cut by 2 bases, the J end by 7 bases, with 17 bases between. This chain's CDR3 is CAWSTKAAAGTQYF. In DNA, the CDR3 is TGTGCCTGGAGTACCAAGGCGGCTGCGGGGACCCAGTACTTC. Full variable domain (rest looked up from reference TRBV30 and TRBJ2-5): SQTIHQWPATLVQPVGSPLSLECTVEGTSNPNLYWYRQAAGRGLQLLFYSVGIGQISSEVPQNLSASRPQDRQFILSSKKLLLSDSGFYLCAWSTKAAAGTQYFGPGTRLLVL.

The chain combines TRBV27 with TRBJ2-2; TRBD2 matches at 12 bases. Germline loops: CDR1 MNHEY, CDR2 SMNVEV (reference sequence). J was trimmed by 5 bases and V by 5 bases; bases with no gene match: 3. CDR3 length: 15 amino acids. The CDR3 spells CASSPLAGGTGELFF. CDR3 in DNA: TGTGCCAGCAGTCCCCTAGCGGGAGGGACCGGGGAGCTGTTTTTT.